This TCR beta chain was found in a study of OX40 agonist ivuxolimab in advanced cancers. Study-level information: Past anti-PD-1, anti-PD-L1 or anti-CTLA-4 therapy was accepted, and 30% to 50% had received some.

In germline, CDR1 is MNHEY, CDR2 SVGAGI. Deletions cut 4 bases from V and 1 base from J, with 8 bases between. The CDR3 is made up of 13 amino acids. Points from the study as a whole: Fewer expanded clones were found on average in CD4+ than in CD8+ T cells. Some nonresponders likewise displayed low normalized T-cell clonal expansion. Dose levels from 0.1 to 3.0 mg/kg saw CD4+ and CD8+ blood T cells expand clonally by week 6.

This clone was picked up one time. The antigen is not known. Libraries were prepared by immunoSEQ multiplex PCR; TCRdb keeps only in-frame clonotypes and omits some of them. The sample lists approximately 32,000 clones; approximately 89% were seen once. The rearrangement links TRBV6-5 to TRBJ2-7, with D possibly TRBD1 on 5 matching bases. The sequence derives from an adult with an advanced solid tumor such as melanoma, head and neck, liver or kidney cancer. The sequenced sample was CD4+ or CD8+ T cells sorted from blood, obtained in a trial of the OX40 agonist ivuxolimab. The CDR3 DNA is TGTGCCAGCAGTTTGCAGGGATCCTACGAGCAGTACTTC. It encodes CASSLQGSYEQYF.